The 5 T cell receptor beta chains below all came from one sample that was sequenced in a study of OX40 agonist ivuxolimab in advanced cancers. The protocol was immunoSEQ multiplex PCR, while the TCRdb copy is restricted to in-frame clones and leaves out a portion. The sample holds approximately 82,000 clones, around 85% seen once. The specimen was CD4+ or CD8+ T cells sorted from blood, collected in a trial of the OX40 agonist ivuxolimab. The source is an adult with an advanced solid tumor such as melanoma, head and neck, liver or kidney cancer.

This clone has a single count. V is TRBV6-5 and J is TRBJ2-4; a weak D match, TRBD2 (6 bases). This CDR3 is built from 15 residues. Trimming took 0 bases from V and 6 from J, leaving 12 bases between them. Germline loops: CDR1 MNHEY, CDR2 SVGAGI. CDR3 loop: CASSYSRGSGNIQYF. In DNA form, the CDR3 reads TGTGCCAGCAGTTACTCCCGTGGTAGCGGAAACATTCAGTACTTC.

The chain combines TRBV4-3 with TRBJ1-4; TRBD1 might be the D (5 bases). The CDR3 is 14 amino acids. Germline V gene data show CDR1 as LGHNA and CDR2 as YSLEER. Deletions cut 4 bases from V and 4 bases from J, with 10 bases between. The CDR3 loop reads CASSPVGGNEKLFF. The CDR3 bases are TGCGCCAGCAGCCCCGTCGGGGGTAATGAAAAACTGTTTTTT.

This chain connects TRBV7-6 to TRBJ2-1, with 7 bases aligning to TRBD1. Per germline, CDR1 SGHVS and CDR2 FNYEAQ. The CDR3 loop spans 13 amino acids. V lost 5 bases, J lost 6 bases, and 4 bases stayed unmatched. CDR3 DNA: TGTGCCAGCAGCCTGGACAGGACCAATGAGCAGTTCTTC. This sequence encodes CASSLDRTNEQFF.

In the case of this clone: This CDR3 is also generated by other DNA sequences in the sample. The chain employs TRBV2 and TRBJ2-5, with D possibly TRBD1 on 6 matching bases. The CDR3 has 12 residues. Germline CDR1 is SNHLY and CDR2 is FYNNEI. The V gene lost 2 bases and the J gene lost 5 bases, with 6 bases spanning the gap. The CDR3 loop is CASSERGETQYF. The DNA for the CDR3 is TGTGCCAGCAGTGAAAGGGGGGAGACCCAGTACTTC.

The CDR3 coding sequence is TGTGCCAGCAGTACACGGGCTTTTTCTCTACAGCCCCAGCATTTT. This gives the protein CASSTRAFSLQPQHF. The chain recombines TRBV6-5 with TRBJ1-5, with D unresolved. Germline CDR1 reads MNHEY; CDR2 reads SVGAGI. CDR3 length: 15 amino acids. Trimming took off 5 bases at V and 7 bases at J, with 18 bases between the two ends.